Presented here are 23 T cell receptor beta chains from one specimen sequenced in a study of blood T cells in healthy people across ages. The use of a sample-barcoded 5' primer and a J-beta primer mix characterized a second PCR of roughly 6 to 11 cycles. TCRdb processed the 5' RACE reads anew with MiXCR; each CDR3 protein has one entry. The table lists hundreds of thousands of distinct CDR3 sequences, approximately 50% of them singletons. The sample consisted of blood. The receptors originated from a man aged 60 to 75 in good health.

The V gene is TRBV5-1, the J gene TRBJ2-1, with 8 bases that match TRBD2. Looked up from germline, CDR1 is SGHRS and CDR2 is YFSETQ. This CDR3 has 17 residues. Unmatched junction bases numbered 11, after V lost 0 bases and J lost 6 bases. The CDR3 nucleotides read TGCGCCAGCAGCTTGGCCGGAGCGGGGGCGGGCGCCAATGAGCAGTTCTTC. This codes for CASSLAGAGAGANEQFF.

The rearrangement uses TRBV12-3 or TRBV12-4 and TRBJ1-5; 7 bases match TRBD1. V was pared by 5 bases and J by 7 bases, with 8 bases of the junction left unmatched. CDR3 length: 14 amino acids. The CDR3 loop is CASSMTGSEQPQHF. The CDR3 DNA follows: TGTGCCAGCAGTATGACAGGGTCAGAGCAGCCCCAGCATTTT.

J is TRBJ1-2 and V is TRBV20-1; a possible D gene is TRBD1 (5 bases). Germline CDR1 reads DFQATT; CDR2 reads SNEGSKA (reference sequence). V was shortened by 0 bases and J by 3 bases, with 8 bases between the two germline ends. The CDR3 has 13 residues. The CDR3 is CSAREDTDYGYTF. The CDR3 region has the DNA TGCAGTGCTAGAGAGGACACCGACTATGGCTACACCTTC.

The V call is TRBV6-6, the J call TRBJ2-5, with D uncertain. The CDR3 totals 14 residues. Trimming cost V 6 bases and J 2 bases, with 13 bases left between them. Germline V lookup: CDR1 MNHNY, CDR2 SVGAGI (reference sequence). The CDR3 coding sequence is TGTGCCAGCAGCGACCCGTGGAGACAAGAGACCCAGTACTTC. Protein product: CASSDPWRQETQYF.

The chain has TRBV7-8 and TRBJ2-4, with D possibly matching TRBD2 (6 bases). The end of the DNA aligns better with TRBJ2-7, so the J call may be wrong. The CDR3 covers 17 residues. Germline CDR1 reads SGHVS; CDR2 reads FQNEAQ. In DNA form, the CDR3 reads TGTGCCAGCAGTTCTATTAAAGGAAGTGGGGGGTTTGACGAGCAGTACTTC. Translating gives CASSSIKGSGGFDEQYF.

There are a few counts of this clonotype. The chain couples TRBV20-1 to TRBJ1-2; D is uncertain. Germline V CDR1 and CDR2: DFQATT, SNEGSKA (reference sequence). CDR3 length equals 13 residues. V was clipped by 0 bases and J by 3 bases, with 8 bases between them. CDR3 protein: CSAREADHYGYTF. CDR3 sequence (DNA): TGCAGTGCTAGAGAAGCAGACCACTATGGCTACACCTTC.

On this clonotype itself: This may arise from a read error, as a much more abundant clone is one base away. This rearrangement joins TRBV15 to TRBJ1-1; D call uncertain. Germline-derived CDR1 and CDR2 are LNHNV and YYDKDF (reference sequence). Trimming stripped 1 base from V and 10 bases from J, with 19 bases between. The CDR3 sequence is 15 residues long. CDR3 nucleotides: TGTGCCACCAGCAGAGGGTTCGTTGGGGAGGCAGGAGCTTTCTTT. Encoded protein: CATSRGFVGEAGAFF.

The rearrangement links TRBV28 to TRBJ1-4; TRBD1 is a possible D gene (5 bases). Germline V lookup: CDR1 MDHEN, CDR2 SYDVKM. This CDR3 comprises 15 residues. V was trimmed by 3 bases and J by 8 bases, leaving 16 bases between them. The CDR3 spells CASSLVGGIREKLFF. Written as DNA, the CDR3 is TGTGCCAGCAGTTTGGTGGGGGGTATACGCGAAAAACTGTTTTTT.

This clonotype occurred a few times. The chain employs TRBV6-2 or TRBV6-3 and TRBJ2-3; 8 bases match TRBD2. Germline V lookup: CDR1 MNHEY, CDR2 SVGEGT. The CDR3 is 15 amino acids. The trim removed 2 bases at V and 4 bases at J, leaving 5 bases unmatched. This CDR3 is CASSYPPGLADTQYF. Written as DNA, the CDR3 is TGTGCCAGCAGTTACCCCCCGGGACTAGCAGATACGCAGTATTTT.

This clonotype has more than one count but fewer than ten. This chain uses TRBV6-2 or TRBV6-3 with TRBJ2-7; D is perhaps TRBD1 (6 bases). The last part of the DNA fits TRBJ2-5 better; the J call may be wrong. CDR1 is MNHEY, CDR2 SVGEGT, per germline. The CDR3 totals 14 residues. The chain's CDR3 is CASRTLGHQETQYF. CDR3 coding DNA: TGTGCCAGCAGAACTCTGGGACATCAAGAGACCCAGTACTTC.

This clonotype was seen only a few times. This sequence joins TRBV9 and TRBJ2-1; the D gene is possibly TRBD1 (6 bases). CDR1 SGDLS and CDR2 YYNGEE come from the germline V gene. CDR3 length: 14 residues. Trimming stripped 3 bases from V and 5 bases from J, with 12 bases between. The CDR3 nucleotides read TGTGCCAGCAGCGCGGGACACAAGGACAATGAGCAGTTCTTC. It specifies CASSAGHKDNEQFF.

This chain links TRBV7-2 with TRBJ2-1; D ambiguous. Germline lookup yields CDR1 SGHTA and CDR2 FQGNSA. CDR3 length: 15 residues. The V gene lost 1 base and the J gene lost 5 bases, with 12 bases spanning the gap. Written as DNA, the CDR3 is TGTGCCAGCAGCTTAGGGTACGCCCAAAACAATGAGCAGTTCTTC. Its protein is CASSLGYAQNNEQFF.

This chain uses TRBV12-3 or TRBV12-4 with TRBJ1-4, with TRBD1 matching over 10 bases. J gave up 3 bases and V 6 bases, and 4 bases lay outside the gene matches. The CDR3 spans 15 residues. The CDR3 spells CASSRDRGPNEKLFF. The DNA for the CDR3 is TGTGCCAGCAGCCGGGACAGGGGTCCTAATGAAAAACTGTTTTTT.

This clonotype was seen repeatedly, ten times or more. This chain connects TRBV7-9 to TRBJ1-5, with 10 bases matching TRBD1. The CDR3 length is 16 residues. Germline loops: CDR1 SEHNR, CDR2 FQNEAQ (reference sequence). Germline trimming cut 3 bases from V and 2 bases from J; bases unmatched to any gene: 4. CDR3 DNA: TGTGCCAGCAGCTTGACAGGGGGCGCGGGCAATCAGCCCCAGCATTTT. It encodes CASSLTGGAGNQPQHF.

The gene calls are TRBV6-1 and TRBJ2-7; D possibly corresponds to TRBD2 (5 bases). Germline assignment: CDR1 MNHNS and CDR2 SASEGT. Trimming took 2 bases from V and 7 from J, leaving 21 bases between them. The CDR3 totals 16 residues. CDR3 coding DNA: TGTGCCAGCAGTGAAAATCGCGGACTCTCCTACAATGAGCAGTACTTC. Amino acids: CASSENRGLSYNEQYF.

The chain combines TRBV7-2 with TRBJ2-1; 7 bases are a match to TRBD2. The J call is in doubt because the DNA end fits TRBJ2-7 better. CDR1 and CDR2 from the germline V gene are SGHTA and FQGNSA. The CDR3 totals 16 residues. CDR3: CASSLKGGSSYNEQYF. DNA of the CDR3: TGTGCCAGCAGCTTAAAGGGCGGGAGCTCCTACAATGAGCAGTACTTC.

V usage is TRBV28 and J usage is TRBJ2-1; possibly TRBD1 or TRBD2 for D (7 bases each). The CDR3 totals 15 residues. With 4 bases removed from V and 7 bases from J, the gap between germline ends came to 17 bases. Germline V gene sequence: CDR1 MDHEN, CDR2 SYDVKM. The CDR3 reads CASSSSQGGWNEQFF. For the CDR3, the DNA is TGTGCCAGCAGTTCCAGCCAGGGGGGGTGGAATGAGCAGTTCTTC.

The chain couples TRBV20-1 to TRBJ2-4, with 9 nucleotides matching TRBD2. Matching the DNA end better, TRBJ2-7 makes the J call doubtful. The length of the CDR3 is 16 residues. Germline V gene lookup returns CDR1 DFQATT and CDR2 SNEGSKA (reference sequence). The CDR3 nucleotides are TGCAGTGCTACGGAGGAGCTAGCGGGGATACTATACGAGCAGTACTTC. It translates to CSATEELAGILYEQYF.

This clonotype has more than one count but fewer than ten. The chain is built from TRBV6-2 or TRBV6-3 and TRBJ2-7; D is tentatively TRBD1 or TRBD2 (5 bases each). V was pared by 2 bases and J by 5 bases, with 10 bases between. This CDR3 has 13 residues. The germline V gene has CDR1 MNHEY and CDR2 SVGEGT. In nucleotides, the CDR3 is TGTGCCAGCAGTTACCGAGGGACCCACGAGCAGTACTTC. Translated: CASSYRGTHEQYF.

The chain recombines TRBV18 with TRBJ2-7, with 8 bases lining up with TRBD1. With V trimmed by 4 bases and J by 4 bases, 6 bases remained unmatched. CDR3 length: 14 residues. CDR1 is KGHSH and CDR2 is LQKENI in the germline V gene. The DNA of the CDR3 is TGTGCCAGCTCACAGGGGACAGGAAGATACGAGCAGTACTTC. Residues: CASSQGTGRYEQYF.

This clonotype has just one count. The chain is built from TRBV11-2 and TRBJ2-5; the D gene is possibly TRBD2 (7 bases). V was trimmed by 1 base and J by 0 bases, leaving 12 bases between them. This CDR3 has 16 residues. CDR1 is SGHAT, CDR2 FQNNGV, per germline. CDR3 region: CASSLGTGGHQETQYF. CDR3 coding DNA: TGTGCCAGCAGCTTAGGGACCGGGGGGCACCAAGAGACCCAGTACTTC.

This clonotype was picked up a small number of times. CDR3 sequence (DNA): TGTGCCAGCAGTGTTGACAGGGGTAATGGCTACACCTTC. This sequence encodes CASSVDRGNGYTF. The V gene is TRBV27, the J gene TRBJ1-2; 8 bases match TRBD1. CDR3 length: 13 amino acids. From germline, CDR1 is MNHEY and CDR2 SMNVEV (reference sequence). V shed 5 bases, J shed 6 bases, and the junction held 5 bases outside the gene matches.

This clonotype was counted between two and nine times. The chain links TRBV7-2 to TRBJ2-3, with a weak D call TRBD1 (5 bases). V lost 4 bases, J lost 2 bases, and 13 bases lay in between. Germline values: CDR1 SGHTA, CDR2 FQGNSA. This CDR3 has 15 amino acids. CDR3 bases: TGTGCCAGCAGCTCCGATGGACATACCACAGATACGCAGTATTTT. Translating it yields CASSSDGHTTDTQYF.